This is a list of T cell receptor beta chains from one sample in a study of post-analysis software for immune sequencing data. TCRdb re-called the PCR reads with MiXCR, one entry per CDR3 protein. This sample has roughly 800,000 distinct CDR3 sequences, with roughly 27% found just once. Sequencing input: blood. The receptors stem from a girl aged 5 to 17 with multiple sclerosis. Both conserved end residues are part of each CDR3. A D gene is named only where the DNA matches it firmly. Clone size appears in some rows only: once, few, many, or a class for an expanded clone.

v_call	clone_size	d_call	j_call	cdr3_nt	cdr3_aa
TRBV25-1	.	.	TRBJ2-3	TGTGCCAGCTCACACTCGGGCACAGATACGCAGTATTTT	CASSHSGTDTQYF
TRBV6-2/TRBV6-3	.	.	TRBJ1-6	TGTGCCAGCAGTTACGTGCCGGTCTCACCCCTCCACTTT	CASSYVPVSPLHF
TRBV27	few	TRBD2	TRBJ2-7	TGTGCCAGCAGTTTGAGGGAGGGTCACTACGAGCAGTACTTC	CASSLREGHYEQYF
TRBV6-2/TRBV6-3	.	TRBD2	TRBJ2-7	TGTGCCAGCAGTTACTCGGGGGCGGGAGGGCCCTACGAGCAGTACTTC	CASSYSGAGGPYEQYF
TRBV10-3	.	.	TRBJ2-5	TGTGCCATCAGTGACTACAGGGGAGGTTTGTTCGGTGAGACCCAGTACTTC	CAISDYRGGLFGETQYF
TRBV18	few	.	TRBJ2-7	TGTGCCAGCTCACCCAGGACCTACGAGCAGTACTTC	CASSPRTYEQYF
TRBV4-1	few	.	TRBJ1-1	TGCGCCAGCAGCCACACCCTGACGGCGGGAACTGAAGCTTTCTTT	CASSHTLTAGTEAFF
TRBV6-5	.	TRBD2	TRBJ2-1	TGTGCCAGCAGTTACTCGGGGACTAGCGGGGGGGGGCGAAGCTCCTACAATGAGCAGTTCTTC	CASSYSGTSGGGRSSYNEQFF
TRBV12-3/TRBV12-4	few	.	TRBJ2-3	TGTGCCAGCAGTTCCCGTGAGCGGTATACGCAGTATTTT	CASSSRERYTQYF
TRBV5-1	.	.	TRBJ1-1	TGCGCCAGCAGCGACAGACGGACCCCTGAAGCTTTCTTT	CASSDRRTPEAFF
TRBV6-6	.	.	TRBJ2-5	TGTGCCAGCAGTCTCGATGCAGACCAGGGGACCCAGTACTTC	CASSLDADQGTQYF
TRBV20-1	.	.	TRBJ2-4	.	CSARTGPYEQYFGPGGSTNIQYF
TRBV6-6	.	.	TRBJ1-1	TGTGCCCGCCGGACAGCCCCAGGAGAAGAAGCTTTCTTT	CARRTAPGEEAFF
TRBV3-1	few	.	TRBJ2-3	TGTGCCAGCAGCCAAGATCGACTAGGGGGCACAGATACGCAGTATTTT	CASSQDRLGGTDTQYF
TRBV27	few	TRBD2	TRBJ2-5	TGTGCCAGCAGTTTATCGTACCCTAGCGGGGCGATTAGGGAGACCCAGTACTTC	CASSLSYPSGAIRETQYF
TRBV11-2	.	.	TRBJ2-3	TGTGCCAGCACCATATTGACCAGTCTTTCGGGAGATACGCAGTATTTT	CASTILTSLSGDTQYF
TRBV29-1	.	.	TRBJ2-3	TGCAGCGTTGTAGGGGTCCCCCGGGGGGATACGCAGTATTTT	CSVVGVPRGDTQYF
TRBV5-1	many	TRBD1	TRBJ1-2	TGCGCCAGCAGCTCACCGACAGGGCGCTATGGCTACACCTTC	CASSSPTGRYGYTF
TRBV3-1	.	.	TRBJ1-2	TGTGCCAGTAGCCGAGATCAGGGGCAGTCAGGAGGCTACACCTTC	CASSRDQGQSGGYTF
TRBV5-1	.	.	TRBJ2-3	TGCGCCAGCAGCACCGGCCAGTTGAGGGACCTAGGGGCCTCCGCAGATACGCAGTATTTT	CASSTGQLRDLGASADTQYF
TRBV7-2	.	.	TRBJ2-1	TGTGCCAGCAGCTTAGAAGGGCCTCTTGAGCTGTTCTTC	CASSLEGPLELFF
TRBV7-2	few	TRBD1	TRBJ2-4	TGTGCCAGCAGCAGAGACAGGGCGGGCAAAAACATTCAGTACTTC	CASSRDRAGKNIQYF
TRBV29-1	few	.	TRBJ1-2	TGCAGCGTCGGGACTCCCAGGGACTATGGCTACACCTTC	CSVGTPRDYGYTF
TRBV25-1	few	.	TRBJ2-5	TGTGCCAGCAGTGAATCTTACTGGCTACAGGGCGGAGAGACCCAGTACTTC	CASSESYWLQGGETQYF
TRBV20-1	many	TRBD2	TRBJ2-7	TGCAGTGCTATTACTCTGGCGGGAGGCCCCTACGAGCAGTACTTC	CSAITLAGGPYEQYF
TRBV6-6	.	.	TRBJ1-5	TGTGCCAGCAGTTACCCATCAGGAGTAAATCAGCCCCAGCATTTT	CASSYPSGVNQPQHF
TRBV6-5	.	TRBD2	TRBJ2-3	TGTGCCAGCAGTTACGGGGCGGGGGGGATCCACACAGATACGCAGTATTTT	CASSYGAGGIHTDTQYF
TRBV28	few	TRBD2	TRBJ2-1	TGTGCCAGCAGCCAACAACTAGCGGGAGGATACAATGAGCAGTTCTTC	CASSQQLAGGYNEQFF
TRBV20-1	.	.	TRBJ1-1	TGCAGTGCTAGACCAGGAGGGGGAGAAACTGAAGCTTTCTTT	CSARPGGGETEAFF
TRBV10-3	.	TRBD1	TRBJ2-7	TGTGCCATCAGTAGCCCGGGACAGGGGTCCTACGAGCGGTACTTC	CAISSPGQGSYERYF
TRBV28	.	.	TRBJ2-1	TGTGCCAGCAGTTTAATCCGGGAGCTTGGGAATGAGCAGTTCTTC	CASSLIRELGNEQFF
TRBV6-2/TRBV6-3	.	TRBD1	TRBJ2-6	TGTGCCAGCAGTTACGCGTACCCGGGACAGGGGTTGCCTGGGGCCAACGTCCTGACTTTC	CASSYAYPGQGLPGANVLTF
TRBV5-1	.	.	TRBJ1-5	TGCGCCAGCAGCTTGGCAGGGCGAGTAGATCAGCCCCAGCATTTT	CASSLAGRVDQPQHF
TRBV15	.	.	TRBJ2-7	TGTGCCACCAGCAGAGAAGCAGGGTTTCTTTCCTACGAGCAGTACTTC	CATSREAGFLSYEQYF
TRBV7-8	many	.	TRBJ1-2	TGTGCCAGCAGCTTAGGCAGAGGGGGGGTTGGCTATGGCTACACCTTC	CASSLGRGGVGYGYTF